The clone carrying this T cell receptor beta chain was detected many times. Its specificity is not known. This specimen belongs to a study of early T cells in non-severe SARS-CoV-2 infection. At the level of the study: Unsorted whole blood bulk RNA was sequenced, with unpaired chains.

Study-wide points: A preference for anti-spike CD8 responses marked VDJdb matching, which missed private and CD4 specificities.

V lost 0 bases, J lost 7 bases, and 1 base lay in between. This CDR3 region has 12 residues. In germline, CDR1 is WNHNN, CDR2 SYGVQD (reference sequence). Unique molecular identifiers were attached to individual cDNA molecules. TCRdb redid the calling of the 5' RACE reads with MiXCR, one entry per CDR3 protein. The sample shows about 23,000 distinct CDR3 sequences, about 5% of them seen only once. Sequencing input: whole blood. This TCR came from an adult who was a healthcare worker with PCR-confirmed SARS-CoV-2 infection or an uninfected control (not recorded which). The J gene is TRBJ1-6, the V gene TRBV10-1; D not resolved. The CDR3, as DNA: TGCGCCAGCAGTGAGTCGAATTCACCCCTCCACTTT. Amino acids: CASSESNSPLHF.